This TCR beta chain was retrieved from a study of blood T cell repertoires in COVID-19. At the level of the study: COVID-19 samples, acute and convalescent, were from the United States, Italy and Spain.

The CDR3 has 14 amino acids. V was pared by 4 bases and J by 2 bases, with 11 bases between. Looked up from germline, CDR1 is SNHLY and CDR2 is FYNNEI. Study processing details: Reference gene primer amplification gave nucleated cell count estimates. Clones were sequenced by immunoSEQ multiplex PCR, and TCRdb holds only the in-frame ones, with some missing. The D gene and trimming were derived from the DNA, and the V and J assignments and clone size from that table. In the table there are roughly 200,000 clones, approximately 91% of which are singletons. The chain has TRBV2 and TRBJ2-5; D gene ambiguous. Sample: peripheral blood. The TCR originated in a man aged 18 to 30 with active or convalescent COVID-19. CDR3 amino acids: CASSVLALQETQYF. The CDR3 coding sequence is TGTGCCAGCAGTGTTCTGGCACTACAAGAGACCCAGTACTTC.